The clone carrying this T cell receptor (beta chain) was found a few times. What it recognizes is unknown. The CDR3 totals 15 residues. With 1 base removed from V and 0 bases from J, the gap between germline ends came to 10 bases. Germline lookup yields CDR1 LGHNA and CDR2 YSLEER. This sample is part of a study of T-cell reconstitution after alpha-beta-depleted transplantation in children. Findings and limits, study-wide: Roughly two months post-transplant, alpha-beta T cells reportedly originated from several hundred graft clones that had expanded. From surviving recipient T cells and thymic progenitors came the high day-60 TCRbeta diversity observed in some patients.

During its preparation, the TCRbeta library received unique molecular identifiers. TCRdb recomputed calls from the PCR reads with MiXCR, one row per CDR3 protein. Of some 600,000 distinct CDR3 sequences in the sample, 10% to 15% were seen once. The gene calls are TRBV4-3 and TRBJ2-7, with D perhaps TRBD1 (6 bases). This TCR was sampled from a male patient under 18 who had a stem cell transplant for acute myeloid leukemia, so the T cells may come from the graft donor. This material consisted of PBMCs, mostly from graft donor cells, taken 360 days after TCRalphabeta/CD19-depleted stem cell transplant. The CDR3 DNA is TGCGCCAGCAGCCAAGGGGGACACTTCTCCTACGAGCAGTACTTC. Protein product: CASSQGGHFSYEQYF.